A selection of T cell receptor beta chains follows, all from one sample in a study of T cells in Graves' hyperthyroidism and ophthalmopathy. MiXCR, run by TCRdb on the multiplex PCR reads, gives a single entry per CDR3 protein. The data contain some 500,000 distinct CDR3 sequences, around 14% of them singletons. The sample was blood. The receptors were sampled from a woman aged 18-30 years with Graves' hyperthyroidism. The CDR3 runs from the conserved cysteine through the conserved F or W.

CDR3aa	v_gene	j_gene
CATSDSRGEGRGLGTDTQYF	TRBV24-1	TRBJ2-3
CASSRESPWEQYF	TRBV5-1	TRBJ2-7
CASSGGQGAGQPQHF	TRBV27	TRBJ1-5
CASSVGHRTYNEQFF	TRBV9	TRBJ2-1
CASSPHGGQDQPQHF	TRBV11-3	TRBJ1-5
CATRVAVTDTQYF	TRBV5-5	TRBJ2-3
CANQDYINSSTDTQYF	TRBV7-9	TRBJ2-3
CASSLKKGANTGELFF	TRBV7-3	TRBJ2-2
CASSSKASSLTGELFF	TRBV11-2	TRBJ2-2
CASQGTGYSNQPQHF	TRBV10-3	TRBJ1-5
CSAEGTGETQYF	TRBV20-1	TRBJ2-5
CASRPATAPRLAGELFF	TRBV19	TRBJ2-2
CASSPTSGRTPGANVLTF	TRBV19	TRBJ2-6
CASSEGGASSYEQYF	TRBV7-6	TRBJ2-7
CSANPADSYNEQFF	TRBV20-1	TRBJ2-1
CASSSSPGGETQYF	TRBV28	TRBJ2-5